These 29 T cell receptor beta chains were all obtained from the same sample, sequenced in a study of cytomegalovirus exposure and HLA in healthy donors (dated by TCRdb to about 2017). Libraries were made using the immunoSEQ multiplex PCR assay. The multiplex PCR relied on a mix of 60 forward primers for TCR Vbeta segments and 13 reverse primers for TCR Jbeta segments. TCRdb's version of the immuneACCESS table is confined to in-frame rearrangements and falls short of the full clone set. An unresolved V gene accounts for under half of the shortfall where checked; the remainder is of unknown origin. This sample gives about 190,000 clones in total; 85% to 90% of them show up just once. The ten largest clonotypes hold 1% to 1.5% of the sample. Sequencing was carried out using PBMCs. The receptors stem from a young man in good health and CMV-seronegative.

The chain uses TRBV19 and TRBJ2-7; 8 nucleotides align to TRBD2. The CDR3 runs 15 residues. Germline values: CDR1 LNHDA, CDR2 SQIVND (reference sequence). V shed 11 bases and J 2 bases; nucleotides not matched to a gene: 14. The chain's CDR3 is CARRDQGRGAYEQYF. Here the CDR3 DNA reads TGTGCCCGCAGGGACCAAGGGCGGGGGGCCTACGAGCAGTACTTC.

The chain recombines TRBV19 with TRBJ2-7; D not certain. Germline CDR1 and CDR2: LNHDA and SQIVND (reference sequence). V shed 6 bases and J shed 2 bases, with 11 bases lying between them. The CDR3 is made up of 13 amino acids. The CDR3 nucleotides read TGTGCCAGTAGCCCCGGTTCCGCCTACGAGCAGTACTTC. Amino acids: CASSPGSAYEQYF.

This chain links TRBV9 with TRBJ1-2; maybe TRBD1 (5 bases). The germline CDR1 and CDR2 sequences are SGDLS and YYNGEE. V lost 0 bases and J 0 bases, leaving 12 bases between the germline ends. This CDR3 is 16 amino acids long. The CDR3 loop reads CASSVGGGQTNYGYTF. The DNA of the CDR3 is TGTGCCAGCAGCGTAGGGGGCGGCCAGACTAACTATGGCTACACCTTC.

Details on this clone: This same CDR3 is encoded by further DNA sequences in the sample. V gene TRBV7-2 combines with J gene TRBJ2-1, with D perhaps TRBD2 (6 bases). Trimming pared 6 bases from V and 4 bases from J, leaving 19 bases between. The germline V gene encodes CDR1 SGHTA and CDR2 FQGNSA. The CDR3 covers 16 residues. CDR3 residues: CASSLLGTQLYNEQFF. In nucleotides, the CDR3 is TGTGCCAGCAGTTTATTAGGGACTCAATTATACAATGAGCAGTTCTTC.

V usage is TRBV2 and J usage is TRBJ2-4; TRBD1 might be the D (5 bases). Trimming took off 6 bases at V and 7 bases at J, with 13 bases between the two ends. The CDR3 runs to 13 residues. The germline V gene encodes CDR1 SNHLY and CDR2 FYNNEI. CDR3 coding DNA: TGTGCCAGCAGCCCCCCGTCAGGGAACATTCAGTACTTC. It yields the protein CASSPPSGNIQYF.

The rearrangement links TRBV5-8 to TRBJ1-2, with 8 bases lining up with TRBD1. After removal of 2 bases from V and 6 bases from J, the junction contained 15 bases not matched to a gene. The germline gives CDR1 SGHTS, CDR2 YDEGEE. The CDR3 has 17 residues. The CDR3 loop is CASSFPLTGEVSNGYTF. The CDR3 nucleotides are TGTGCCAGCAGCTTTCCCCTGACAGGGGAAGTCTCTAATGGCTACACCTTC.

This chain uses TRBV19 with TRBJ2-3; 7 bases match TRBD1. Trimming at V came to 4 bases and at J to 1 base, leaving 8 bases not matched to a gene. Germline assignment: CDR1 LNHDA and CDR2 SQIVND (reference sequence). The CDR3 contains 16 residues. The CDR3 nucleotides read TGTGCCAGTAGTAAGGGACCCGGACAGGGCACAGATACGCAGTATTTT. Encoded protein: CASSKGPGQGTDTQYF.

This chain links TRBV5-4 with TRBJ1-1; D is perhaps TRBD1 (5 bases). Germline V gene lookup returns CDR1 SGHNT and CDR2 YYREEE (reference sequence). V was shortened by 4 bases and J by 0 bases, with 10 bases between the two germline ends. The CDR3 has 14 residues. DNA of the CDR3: TGTGCCAGCAGCGCGGGACCGCTGAACACTGAAGCTTTCTTT. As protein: CASSAGPLNTEAFF.

In nucleotides, the CDR3 is TGTGCCAGCAGTGAATTTATGGGGGCGTCTAATTCACCCCTCCACTTT. Translated, it gives CASSEFMGASNSPLHF. The chain links TRBV2 to TRBJ1-6, with D tentatively TRBD1 (6 bases). Trimming took off 2 bases at V and 6 bases at J, with 14 bases between the two ends. The CDR3 is 16 residues long. Germline V gene data show CDR1 as SNHLY and CDR2 as FYNNEI.

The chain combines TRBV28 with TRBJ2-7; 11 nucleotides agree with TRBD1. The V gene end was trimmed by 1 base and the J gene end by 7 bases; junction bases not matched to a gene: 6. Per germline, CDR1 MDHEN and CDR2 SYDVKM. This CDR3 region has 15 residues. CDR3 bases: TGTGCCAGCAGTTTATTTGGACAGGGGGCGGGAGAGCAGTACTTC. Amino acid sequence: CASSLFGQGAGEQYF.

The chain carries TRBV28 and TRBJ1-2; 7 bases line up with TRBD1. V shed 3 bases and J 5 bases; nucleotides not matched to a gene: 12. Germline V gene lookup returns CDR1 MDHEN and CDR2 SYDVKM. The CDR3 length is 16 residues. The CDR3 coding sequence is TGTGCCAGCAGTTTGGGTACCGTCGGACAGGAATATGGCTACACCTTC. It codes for CASSLGTVGQEYGYTF.

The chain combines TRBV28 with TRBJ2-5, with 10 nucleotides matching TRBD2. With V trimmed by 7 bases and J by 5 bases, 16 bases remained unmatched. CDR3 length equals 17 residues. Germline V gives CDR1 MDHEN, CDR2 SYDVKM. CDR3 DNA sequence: TGTGCCAGCACTTCCAAGCGGGAGGGCCTGGTAGTTGAGACCCAGTACTTC. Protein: CASTSKREGLVVETQYF.

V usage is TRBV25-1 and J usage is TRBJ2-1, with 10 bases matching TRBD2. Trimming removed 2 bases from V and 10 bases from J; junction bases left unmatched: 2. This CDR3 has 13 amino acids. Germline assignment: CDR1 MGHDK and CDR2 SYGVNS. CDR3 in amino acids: CASSETGLAEQFF. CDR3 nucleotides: TGTGCCAGCAGTGAAACGGGACTAGCGGAGCAGTTCTTC. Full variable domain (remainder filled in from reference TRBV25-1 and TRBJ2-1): EADIYQTPRYLVIGTGKKITLECSQTMGHDKMYWYQQDPGMELHLIHYSYGVNSTEKGDLSSESTVSRIRTEHFPLTLESARPSHTSQYLCASSETGLAEQFFGPGTRLTVL.

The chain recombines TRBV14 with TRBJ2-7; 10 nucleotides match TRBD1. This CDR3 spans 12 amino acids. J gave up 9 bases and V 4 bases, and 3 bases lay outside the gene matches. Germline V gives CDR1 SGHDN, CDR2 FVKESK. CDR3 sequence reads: CASSLDRGLQYF. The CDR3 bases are TGTGCCAGCAGCCTTGACAGGGGGCTGCAGTACTTC.

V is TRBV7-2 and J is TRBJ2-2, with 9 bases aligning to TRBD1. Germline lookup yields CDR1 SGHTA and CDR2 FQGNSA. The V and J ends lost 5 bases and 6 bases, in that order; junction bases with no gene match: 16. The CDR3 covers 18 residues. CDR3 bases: TGTGCCAGCAGCCCTGCCTATCCGGGACAGGGAGGGGCCGGGGAGCTGTTTTTT. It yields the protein CASSPAYPGQGGAGELFF. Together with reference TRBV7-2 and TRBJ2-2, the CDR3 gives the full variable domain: GAGVSQSPSNKVTEKGKDVELRCDPISGHTALYWYRQSLGQGLEFLIYFQGNSAPDKSGLPSDRFSAERTGGSVSTLTIQRTQQEDSAVYLCASSPAYPGQGGAGELFFGEGSRLTVL.

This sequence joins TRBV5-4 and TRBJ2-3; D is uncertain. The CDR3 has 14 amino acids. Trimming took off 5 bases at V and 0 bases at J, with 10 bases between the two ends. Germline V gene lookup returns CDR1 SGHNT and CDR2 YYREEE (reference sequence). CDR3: CASRPSASTDTQYF. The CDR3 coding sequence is TGTGCCAGCAGGCCTAGTGCTAGCACAGATACGCAGTATTTT.

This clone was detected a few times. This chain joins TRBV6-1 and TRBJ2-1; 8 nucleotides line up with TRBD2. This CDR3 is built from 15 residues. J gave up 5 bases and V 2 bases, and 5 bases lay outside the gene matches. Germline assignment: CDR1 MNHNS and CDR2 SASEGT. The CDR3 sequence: CASSEIAGGHNEQFF. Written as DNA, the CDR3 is TGTGCCAGCAGTGAAATTGCGGGGGGTCACAATGAGCAGTTCTTC.

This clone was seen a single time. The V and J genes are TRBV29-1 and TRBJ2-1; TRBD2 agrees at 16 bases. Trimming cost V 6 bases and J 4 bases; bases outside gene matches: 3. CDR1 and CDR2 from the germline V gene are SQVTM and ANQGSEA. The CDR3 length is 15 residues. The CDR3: CSVGLAGGQYNEQFF. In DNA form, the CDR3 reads TGCAGCGTGGGACTAGCGGGAGGGCAGTACAATGAGCAGTTCTTC.

The chain's CDR3 is CASSLMTGEQYEQYF. CDR3 bases: TGTGCCAGTAGCCTTATGACAGGGGAGCAATACGAGCAGTACTTC. The V call is TRBV19, the J call TRBJ2-7; TRBD1 agrees at 8 bases. The germline gives CDR1 LNHDA, CDR2 SQIVND (reference sequence). CDR3 length equals 15 residues. V dropped 6 bases and J dropped 4; count of bases not matched to a gene: 11. Full variable domain (outside the CDR3, taken from reference TRBV19 and TRBJ2-7): DGGITQSPKYLFRKEGQNVTLSCEQNLNHDAMYWYRQDPGQGLRLIYYSQIVNDFQKGDIAEGYSVSREKKESFPLTVTSAQKNPTAFYLCASSLMTGEQYEQYFGPGTRLTVT.

CDR3 DNA sequence: TGTGCCAGTCGAACAGGGGGTGGTCAGGATGGCTACACCTTC. Protein product: CASRTGGGQDGYTF. The rearrangement joins TRBV28 to TRBJ1-2; 8 bases line up with TRBD1. The CDR3 contains 14 residues. V dropped 9 bases and J dropped 6; count of bases not matched to a gene: 12. The germline V gene encodes CDR1 MDHEN and CDR2 SYDVKM.

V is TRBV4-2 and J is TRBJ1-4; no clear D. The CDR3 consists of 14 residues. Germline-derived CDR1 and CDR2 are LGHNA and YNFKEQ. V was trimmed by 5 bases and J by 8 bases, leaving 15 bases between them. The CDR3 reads CASSMRQLQEKLFF. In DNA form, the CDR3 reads TGTGCCAGCAGCATGAGGCAACTCCAGGAAAAACTGTTTTTT.

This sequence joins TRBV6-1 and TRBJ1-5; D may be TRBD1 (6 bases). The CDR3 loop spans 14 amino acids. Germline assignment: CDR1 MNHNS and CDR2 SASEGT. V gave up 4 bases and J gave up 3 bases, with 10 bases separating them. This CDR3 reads CASSGRGPNQPQHF. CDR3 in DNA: TGTGCCAGCAGTGGCAGGGGTCCCAATCAGCCCCAGCATTTT.

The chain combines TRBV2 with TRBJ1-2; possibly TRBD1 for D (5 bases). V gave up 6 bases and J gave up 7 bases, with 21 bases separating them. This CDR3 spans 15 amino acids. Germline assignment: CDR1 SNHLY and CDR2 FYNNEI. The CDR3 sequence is CASSPPPQGGSGYTF. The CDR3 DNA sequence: TGTGCCAGCAGCCCCCCGCCTCAGGGAGGAAGTGGCTACACCTTC.

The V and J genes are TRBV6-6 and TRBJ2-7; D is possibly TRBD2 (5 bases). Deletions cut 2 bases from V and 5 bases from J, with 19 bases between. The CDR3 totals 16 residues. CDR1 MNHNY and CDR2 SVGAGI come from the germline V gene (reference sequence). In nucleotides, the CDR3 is TGTGCCAGCAGTTACGAGGGTCGGGCCCAACCGGACGAGCAGTACTTC. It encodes CASSYEGRAQPDEQYF.

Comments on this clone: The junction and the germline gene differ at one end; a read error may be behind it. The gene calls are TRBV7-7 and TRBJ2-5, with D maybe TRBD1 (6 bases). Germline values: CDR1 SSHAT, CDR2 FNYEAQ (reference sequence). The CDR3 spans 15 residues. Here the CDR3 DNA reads TGTGCTAGCAGCCGGCGGACAGCTAACCAAGAGACCCAGTACTTC. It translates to CASSRRTANQETQYF. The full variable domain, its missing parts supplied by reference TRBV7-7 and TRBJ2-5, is GAGVSQSPRYKVTKRGQDVTLRCDPISSHATLYWYQQALGQGPEFLTYFNYEAQPDKSGLPSDRFSAERPEGSISTLTIQRTEQRDSAMYRCASSRRTANQETQYFGPGTRLLVL.

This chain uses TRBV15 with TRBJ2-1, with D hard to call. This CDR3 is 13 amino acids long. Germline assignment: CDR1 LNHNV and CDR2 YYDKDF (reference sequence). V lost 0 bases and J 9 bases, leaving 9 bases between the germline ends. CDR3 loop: CATSRDTHGEQFF. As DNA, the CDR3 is TGTGCCACCAGCAGAGATACCCACGGTGAGCAGTTCTTC.

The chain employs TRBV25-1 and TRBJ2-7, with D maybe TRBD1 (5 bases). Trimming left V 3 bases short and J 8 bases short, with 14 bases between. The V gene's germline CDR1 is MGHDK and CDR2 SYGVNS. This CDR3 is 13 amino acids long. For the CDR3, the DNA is TGTGCCAGCAGTGATGGCAGGGTAGAAAAGCAGTACTTC. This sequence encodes CASSDGRVEKQYF.

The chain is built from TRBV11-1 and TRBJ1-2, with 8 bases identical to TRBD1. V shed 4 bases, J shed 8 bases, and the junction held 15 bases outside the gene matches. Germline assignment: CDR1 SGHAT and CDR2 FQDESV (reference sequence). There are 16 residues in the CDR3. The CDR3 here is CASSSRDRRPSGGYTF. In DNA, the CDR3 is TGTGCCAGCAGCTCCCGGGACAGGAGGCCGTCGGGGGGCTACACCTTC.

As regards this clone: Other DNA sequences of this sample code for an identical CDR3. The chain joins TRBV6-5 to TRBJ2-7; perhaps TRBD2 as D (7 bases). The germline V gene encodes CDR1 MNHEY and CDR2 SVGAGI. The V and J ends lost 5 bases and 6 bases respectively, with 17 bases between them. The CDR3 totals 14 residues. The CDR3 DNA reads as TGTGCCAGCAGTCTGACAGGACTAGGGGGCGAGCAGTACTTC. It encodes CASSLTGLGGEQYF.